Below are 18 T cell receptor beta chains sequenced from a single sample in a study of post-analysis software for immune sequencing data. For these receptors, no antigen is known. Carried by the TCR beta cDNA libraries were unique molecular identifiers. TCRdb independently ran MiXCR on the PCR reads; one entry per CDR3 protein. In the table there are fewer than 850,000 distinct CDR3 sequences, approximately 30% of which are singletons. Study-level findings and limits: TRBV5-6, TRBV5-1 and TRBV20-1 belonged to a set of roughly 5 TRBV segments that were more frequent in patients than controls.

The sample was blood. These TCRs come from a girl aged 10-17 years with multiple sclerosis.

The chain uses TRBV27 and TRBJ2-2; the D gene is possibly TRBD1 (5 bases). Germline V CDR1 and CDR2: MNHEY, SMNVEV (reference sequence). The V gene lost 7 bases and the J gene lost 4 bases, with 10 bases spanning the gap. The CDR3 loop spans 13 amino acids. The DNA of the CDR3 is TGTGCCAGCAAGGGGTATACCACCGGGGAGCTGTTTTTT. This codes for CASKGYTTGELFF.

The V call is TRBV7-2, the J call TRBJ1-4; TRBD1 is a possible D gene (5 bases). The ends were cut back, 4 bases at V and 3 bases at J, with 21 bases in the middle. The CDR3 loop spans 18 amino acids. Germline V gene lookup returns CDR1 SGHTA and CDR2 FQGNSA. CDR3 protein: CASSSPGLAGTPNEKLFF. CDR3 bases: TGTGCCAGCAGCTCGCCGGGACTAGCGGGGACTCCTAATGAAAAACTGTTTTTT.

The chain joins TRBV20-1 to TRBJ2-3; 11 bases are shared with TRBD2. This CDR3 spans 20 amino acids. V shed 5 bases and J 0 bases; nucleotides not matched to a gene: 19. Germline V gene data show CDR1 as DFQATT and CDR2 as SNEGSKA (reference sequence). CDR3 amino acids: CSAQPVGGLAGGTSTDTQYF. Here the CDR3 DNA reads TGCAGTGCTCAACCAGTGGGGGGGCTAGCGGGAGGCACTAGCACAGATACGCAGTATTTT.

The chain carries TRBV27 and TRBJ2-1, with no clear D. The CDR3 runs to 12 residues. Per the germline V gene, CDR1 is MNHEY and CDR2 is SMNVEV (reference sequence). Trimming removed 4 bases from V and 15 bases from J, with 16 bases in between. The CDR3 loop reads CASSSWPSIPFF. In DNA, the CDR3 is TGTGCCAGCAGTTCCTGGCCATCTATTCCGTTCTTC.

This clonotype was recorded at least ten times. The V call is TRBV9, the J call TRBJ2-1; unclear D gene. This CDR3 is 13 amino acids long. V lost 0 bases and J lost 6, with 7 bases in between. The germline gives CDR1 SGDLS, CDR2 YYNGEE. Here the CDR3 DNA reads TGTGCCAGCAGCGTAGACCTAGTCAATGAGCAGTTCTTC. It is translated as CASSVDLVNEQFF.

The chain has TRBV9 and TRBJ2-7; TRBD1 is a possible D gene (5 bases). Germline V gives CDR1 SGDLS, CDR2 YYNGEE. The V gene lost 2 bases and the J gene lost 0 bases, with 12 bases spanning the gap. The CDR3 is made up of 15 amino acids. Here the CDR3 reads CASSVGSTGSYEQYV. CDR3 nucleotide sequence: TGTGCCAGCAGCGTGGGCTCCACAGGCTCCTACGAGCAGTACGTC.

Notes on this clonotype: A much larger clone is a single base away; this may be a read error. The chain joins TRBV20-1 to TRBJ1-2, with a tentative D call TRBD1 (6 bases). This CDR3 region has 14 residues. Looked up from germline, CDR1 is DFQATT and CDR2 is SNEGSKA (reference sequence). DNA of the CDR3: TGCAGTGCTAGAGATTCGGGGGCCCTCTATGACTACACCTTC. This sequence encodes CSARDSGALYDYTF.

The chain links TRBV7-2 to TRBJ2-7, with D unresolved. CDR1 is SGHTA and CDR2 is FQGNSA in the germline V gene. V gave up 6 bases and J gave up 1 base, with 19 bases separating them. The CDR3 runs to 16 residues. The CDR3 is CASSQPAPGLSYEQYF. The DNA for the CDR3 is TGTGCCAGCAGTCAACCGGCCCCCGGGTTATCCTACGAGCAGTACTTC.

This chain joins TRBV2 and TRBJ2-1; 7 bases are shared with TRBD1. The CDR3 loop spans 16 amino acids. J was trimmed by 3 bases and V by 1 base; bases with no gene match: 6. In germline, CDR1 is SNHLY, CDR2 FYNNEI. The CDR3, as DNA: TGTGCCAGCAGTGAAGGATCAGGGGGTCTCTACAATGAGCAGTTCTTC. It codes for CASSEGSGGLYNEQFF.

This clonotype came up a few times. The CDR3 DNA reads TGTGCCAGCAGCTCAGGAGGGAAAGCTTTCTTT. Residues: CASSSGGKAFF. V is TRBV6-6 and J is TRBJ1-1; D is unclear. Trimming pared 6 bases from V and 9 bases from J, leaving 11 bases between. Germline V gene lookup returns CDR1 MNHNY and CDR2 SVGAGI (reference sequence). There are 11 residues in the CDR3.

This sequence joins TRBV6-6 and TRBJ2-5; the D gene is possibly TRBD2 (6 bases). The J call may be wrong; the DNA end is better matched by TRBJ2-7. Germline CDR1 reads MNHNY; CDR2 reads SVGAGI (reference sequence). The CDR3 runs 14 residues. The CDR3 is CASSYGGFADEQYF. In nucleotides, the CDR3 is TGTGCCAGCAGTTACGGGGGGTTCGCGGACGAGCAGTACTTC.

This clonotype was seen more than once but under ten times. The chain recombines TRBV29-1 with TRBJ2-5; 8 bases are shared with TRBD1. The CDR3 length is 14 residues. CDR1 and CDR2 (germline): SQVTM, ANQGSEA. V was clipped by 6 bases and J by 4 bases; unmatched bases: 10. The CDR3: CSVAPTGVGETQYF. DNA for the CDR3: TGCAGCGTGGCCCCGACAGGGGTTGGAGAGACCCAGTACTTC.

This clonotype was recorded a few times. The chain has TRBV20-1 and TRBJ2-3; 7 nucleotides line up with TRBD1. After removal of 0 bases from V and 2 bases from J, the junction contained 5 bases not matched to a gene. CDR3 length equals 15 residues. The germline CDR1 and CDR2 sequences are DFQATT and SNEGSKA (reference sequence). CDR3 residues: CSARDATGLTDTQYF. Written as DNA, the CDR3 is TGCAGTGCTAGAGATGCGACAGGGCTCACAGATACGCAGTATTTT.

This clonotype showed up just a few times. The gene calls are TRBV7-2 and TRBJ2-1, with TRBD2 matching over 7 bases. V trimming: 2 bases; J trimming: 8 bases; junction bases outside the gene matches: 12. Germline CDR1 and CDR2: SGHTA and FQGNSA. This CDR3 region has 16 residues. The CDR3 loop is CASSLHGSRGVDEQFF. The CDR3 coding sequence is TGTGCCAGCAGCTTACATGGCTCTCGGGGGGTCGATGAGCAGTTCTTC.

This clonotype has more than one count but fewer than ten. This rearrangement joins TRBV7-2 to TRBJ2-5; D ambiguous. Per the germline V gene, CDR1 is SGHTA and CDR2 is FQGNSA. V was pared by 2 bases and J by 7 bases, with 14 bases between. CDR3 length equals 14 residues. The CDR3 loop is CASSLLPGSVTQYF. The CDR3 bases are TGTGCCAGCAGCTTACTGCCGGGCTCAGTGACCCAGTACTTC.

This sequence joins TRBV19 and TRBJ2-3, with D possibly being TRBD1 or TRBD2 (5 bases each). This CDR3 region has 16 residues. The germline gives CDR1 LNHDA, CDR2 SQIVND (reference sequence). Trimming took off 5 bases at V and 1 base at J, with 16 bases between the two ends. The CDR3 reads CASSPVGAGRTDTQYF. CDR3 nucleotide sequence: TGTGCCAGTAGTCCGGTTGGGGCGGGCCGCACAGATACGCAGTATTTT. The complete variable domain, with remaining parts taken from reference TRBV19 and TRBJ2-3, reads DGGITQSPKYLFRKEGQNVTLSCEQNLNHDAMYWYRQDPGQGLRLIYYSQIVNDFQKGDIAEGYSVSREKKESFPLTVTSAQKNPTAFYLCASSPVGAGRTDTQYFGPGTRLTVL.

In this sample, this clonotype turned up a few times. The chain has TRBV10-3 and TRBJ1-1, with D uncertain. Germline V gives CDR1 ENHRY, CDR2 SYGVKD. V dropped 0 bases and J dropped 3 bases, with 5 bases sitting between them. The CDR3 consists of 13 residues. CDR3 in amino acids: CAISESAYTEAFF. CDR3 nucleotides: TGTGCCATCAGTGAGTCGGCCTACACTGAAGCTTTCTTT.

The chain uses TRBV20-1 and TRBJ1-4, with no clear D. The CDR3 is 11 amino acids. Trimming took off 6 bases at V and 3 bases at J, with 5 bases between the two ends. Germline V gene lookup returns CDR1 DFQATT and CDR2 SNEGSKA (reference sequence). CDR3 in DNA: TGCAGTGCCGGATCTAATGAAAAACTGTTTTTT. This sequence encodes CSAGSNEKLFF.